This entry lists 20 T cell receptor beta chains sequenced from one sample in a study of patients and donors after allogeneic stem cell transplantation. TCRdb used MiXCR to reprocess the RT-PCR reads, holding one entry per CDR3 protein. In the table there are about 23,000 distinct CDR3 sequences, about 30% of which are singletons. The source material was blood, either unsorted or a sorted T cell fraction (not recorded which). Every receptor here comes from a human donor who was either an allogeneic HSCT recipient or a stem cell or donor lymphocyte infusion donor (not recorded which). It is not recorded whose cells these are; they may come from a transplant donor.

The table lists this clonotype with a few counts. The chain couples TRBV7-2 to TRBJ1-2; D not certain. The V and J ends lost 2 bases and 8 bases respectively, with 18 bases between them. The CDR3 is 15 residues long. Per germline, CDR1 SGHTA and CDR2 FQGNSA. CDR3: CASSLSRLMNGGYTF. The CDR3 DNA reads TGTGCCAGCAGCTTATCCAGGCTCATGAATGGGGGCTACACCTTC.

The chain is built from TRBV7-2 and TRBJ1-2; D unclear. V dropped 5 bases and J dropped 6 bases, with 25 bases sitting between them. The germline V gene has CDR1 SGHTA and CDR2 FQGNSA. The CDR3 runs 17 residues. CDR3 coding DNA: TGTGCCAGCAGCCCAGAAGGCGGCAGGATTGGATACAATGGCTACACCTTC. It yields the protein CASSPEGGRIGYNGYTF.

The rearrangement links TRBV7-9 to TRBJ2-3, with D perhaps matching TRBD1 or TRBD2 (5 bases each). CDR3 length equals 15 residues. Germline lookup yields CDR1 SEHNR and CDR2 FQNEAQ (reference sequence). Between the trimmed V and J ends, which lost 5 bases and 1 base, there was a span of 13 bases. CDR3 DNA: TGTGCCAGCAGCAACCGGGACCCTGGCACAGATACGCAGTATTTT. It is translated as CASSNRDPGTDTQYF.

A few counts support this clonotype. The genes are TRBV7-2 and TRBJ1-2; 7 bases line up with TRBD1. V gave up 2 bases and J gave up 1 base; unmatched junction bases: 4. The germline gives CDR1 SGHTA, CDR2 FQGNSA. CDR3 size: 15 residues. The CDR3 sequence: CASSLPGQLNYGYTF. The CDR3 DNA reads TGTGCCAGCAGCTTACCGGGACAGCTTAACTATGGCTACACCTTC.

This clonotype was seen a handful of times. The chain has TRBV28 and TRBJ2-5; 8 bases map to TRBD1. The CDR3 consists of 14 residues. After removal of 7 bases from V and 5 bases from J, the junction contained 9 bases not matched to a gene. Germline V gene lookup returns CDR1 MDHEN and CDR2 SYDVKM. The CDR3 DNA reads as TGTGCCAGCAATCTCCCAGGGGGCTGGGAGACCCAGTACTTC. Amino acids: CASNLPGGWETQYF.

The chain uses TRBV5-6 and TRBJ2-7; possibly TRBD1 for D (5 bases). This CDR3 is built from 15 residues. V was trimmed by 0 bases and J by 7 bases, leaving 17 bases between them. Looked up from germline, CDR1 is SGHDT and CDR2 is YYEEEE. CDR3 sequence: CASSLDRISPTEQYV. The CDR3 DNA reads TGTGCCAGCAGCTTGGACAGGATATCACCTACGGAGCAGTACGTC.

In its sample, this clonotype was seen many times. This chain joins TRBV4-3 and TRBJ1-4, with a weak D call TRBD1 (6 bases). The germline V gene encodes CDR1 LGHNA and CDR2 YSLEER. The CDR3 is 17 amino acids. The V gene lost 1 base and the J gene lost 0 bases, with 12 bases spanning the gap. The CDR3 here is CASSQGRKGATNEKLFF. CDR3 bases: TGCGCCAGCAGCCAAGGAAGAAAGGGGGCAACTAATGAAAAACTGTTTTTT.

V and J are TRBV24-1 and TRBJ2-1, with a weak D call TRBD1 (5 bases). V lost 5 bases and J 0 bases, leaving 13 bases between the germline ends. CDR3 length equals 16 residues. Germline V gene lookup returns CDR1 KGHDR and CDR2 SFDVKD. The CDR3 DNA is TGTGCCACCAGTGGTACGACAGTTAGCTCCTACAATGAGCAGTTCTTC. Translating it yields CATSGTTVSSYNEQFF.

V is TRBV5-1 and J is TRBJ2-1; TRBD2 matches 10 bases. V shed 2 bases, J shed 5 bases, and the junction held 4 bases outside the gene matches. The CDR3 spans 15 residues. Germline V CDR1 and CDR2: SGHRS, YFSETQ. CDR3 nucleotides: TGCGCCAGCAGCTTAGCACTAGCGGGGAACAATGAGCAGTTCTTC. Its translation is CASSLALAGNNEQFF.

V usage is TRBV27 and J usage is TRBJ1-1, with TRBD1 matching over 9 bases. V was pared by 6 bases and J by 5 bases, with 4 bases of the junction left unmatched. The CDR3 is 13 amino acids. CDR1 is MNHEY, CDR2 SMNVEV, per germline (reference sequence). The CDR3 DNA is TGTGCCAGCAGCCGGGACAGGGAGACTGAAGCTTTCTTT. Translation: CASSRDRETEAFF.

The chain combines TRBV7-9 with TRBJ1-1; D is ambiguous. The V and J ends lost 3 bases and 3 bases respectively, with 8 bases between them. Per the germline V gene, CDR1 is SEHNR and CDR2 is FQNEAQ (reference sequence). The CDR3 contains 13 residues. The CDR3 spells CASSFESDTEAFF. In DNA, the CDR3 is TGTGCCAGCAGCTTCGAGTCGGACACTGAAGCTTTCTTT.

The chain links TRBV6-2 or TRBV6-3 to TRBJ2-7, with 7 bases aligning to TRBD1. Germline CDR1 is MNHEY and CDR2 is SVGEGT. The CDR3 is made up of 15 amino acids. With V trimmed by 6 bases and J by 0 bases, 8 bases remained unmatched. CDR3 region: CASSQTGTLSYEQYF. In DNA, the CDR3 is TGTGCCAGCAGCCAGACAGGGACCCTCTCCTACGAGCAGTACTTC.

As for this clonotype: One base away lies a much larger clone, so this may be a sequencing read error. This sequence joins TRBV7-2 and TRBJ2-1, with TRBD1 identical over 8 bases. CDR1 and CDR2 from the germline V gene are SGHTA and FQGNSA. CDR3 length: 14 amino acids. The CDR3 bases are TGTGCCGGCAGCCCTGGGACAGGCTACAATGAGCAGTTCTTC. Residues: CAGSPGTGYNEQFF.

The chain is built from TRBV29-1 and TRBJ1-2, with D perhaps matching TRBD1 (6 bases). V was pared by 7 bases and J by 4 bases, with 10 bases between. CDR3 length: 11 residues. Germline CDR1 is SQVTM and CDR2 is ANQGSEA. The CDR3 loop reads CSAGQLYGYTF. CDR3 in DNA: TGCAGCGCCGGACAGCTCTATGGCTACACCTTC.

This clonotype was seen more than once but under ten times. The chain has TRBV10-3 and TRBJ1-1; a weak D match, TRBD1 (5 bases). The CDR3 totals 13 residues. Germline CDR1 is ENHRY and CDR2 is SYGVKD. V gave up 10 bases and J gave up 3 bases, with 15 bases separating them. The CDR3 loop is CATGVQGHTEAFF. The DNA for the CDR3 is TGTGCCACCGGGGTGCAGGGACACACTGAAGCTTTCTTT.

The chain uses TRBV28 and TRBJ1-1; maybe TRBD1 (5 bases). The CDR3 is 17 amino acids. V lost 3 bases and J lost 3, with 20 bases in between. Germline V gene data show CDR1 as MDHEN and CDR2 as SYDVKM. The CDR3 DNA sequence: TGTGCCAGCAGTTTCCCGGGACTCTTATCTTCCGACACTGAAGCTTTCTTT. Its protein is CASSFPGLLSSDTEAFF.

Only a few counts were recorded for this clonotype. The V call is TRBV4-2, the J call TRBJ2-4; TRBD2 matches at 8 bases. V was pared by 4 bases and J by 2 bases, with 10 bases of the junction left unmatched. This CDR3 contains 17 residues. Germline CDR1 is LGHNA and CDR2 is YNFKEQ. The CDR3: CASSPFGGGPSKNIQYF. The CDR3 nucleotides are TGTGCCAGCAGCCCCTTTGGCGGGGGGCCATCCAAAAACATTCAGTACTTC.

This clonotype was seen ten or more times. The DNA for the CDR3 is TGTGCCATCAAGGGGACGGGACTCCCGAACACTGAAGCTTTCTTT. Encoded protein: CAIKGTGLPNTEAFF. The rearrangement uses TRBV10-3 and TRBJ1-1; a possible D gene is TRBD1 (5 bases). The CDR3 extends over 15 amino acids. Deletions cut 7 bases from V and 1 base from J, with 16 bases between. Germline V gene lookup returns CDR1 ENHRY and CDR2 SYGVKD.

This clonotype has only a few counts. J is TRBJ1-6 and V is TRBV7-9; D not resolved. V gave up 2 bases and J gave up 7 bases, with 9 bases separating them. Germline V CDR1 and CDR2: SEHNR, FQNEAQ (reference sequence). The CDR3 contains 14 residues. The CDR3 sequence: CASSLIFANSPLHF. CDR3 bases: TGTGCCAGCAGCTTAATCTTCGCCAATTCACCCCTCCACTTT.

This clonotype was counted only a few times. The J gene is TRBJ2-5, the V gene TRBV5-1, with D perhaps being TRBD1 or TRBD2 (5 bases each). The CDR3 totals 13 residues. The germline V gene has CDR1 SGHRS and CDR2 YFSETQ. Trimming removed 6 bases from V and 2 bases from J, with 11 bases in between. CDR3 protein: CASTFGAQETQYF. The CDR3 DNA follows: TGCGCCAGCACCTTCGGGGCTCAAGAGACCCAGTACTTC.